The 13 T cell receptor beta chains listed next were all sequenced from one sample in a study of cytomegalovirus exposure and HLA in healthy donors. Profiled with immunoSEQ multiplex PCR; TCRdb holds only in-frame clones, not every one. The sample includes some 140,000 clones, approximately 84% of them seen just once. Sequencing was performed on PBMCs. Receptors originate from a man aged 30 to 45 in good health and CMV-seropositive.

The chain links TRBV15 to TRBJ2-3, with D uncertain. Trimming cost V 5 bases and J 4 bases, with 4 bases left between them. This CDR3 is built from 11 residues. Germline CDR1 LNHNV, CDR2 YYDKDF (reference sequence). The CDR3, as DNA: TGTGCCACCAGCCTATCAGATACGCAGTATTTT. Its protein is CATSLSDTQYF.

This rearrangement joins TRBV6-5 to TRBJ2-4; D unresolved. The germline V gene has CDR1 MNHEY and CDR2 SVGAGI. V was pared by 4 bases and J by 0 bases, with 13 bases between. The length of the CDR3 is 16 residues. For the CDR3, the DNA is TGTGCCAGCAGTTTGTCCGCTCTATTAGCCAAAAACATTCAGTACTTC. Its protein product is CASSLSALLAKNIQYF.

This clone was observed a handful of times. The chain employs TRBV7-8 and TRBJ1-2; D is perhaps TRBD1 (6 bases). Looked up from germline, CDR1 is SGHVS and CDR2 is FQNEAQ. The CDR3 runs to 13 residues. Trimming removed 5 bases from V and 2 bases from J, with 9 bases in between. For the CDR3, the DNA is TGTGCCAGCAGCAACGACAGGAACTATGGCTACACCTTC. Translated, it gives CASSNDRNYGYTF.

The rearrangement joins TRBV6-5 to TRBJ2-5, with a tentative D call TRBD2 (7 bases). Deletions cut 5 bases from V and 5 bases from J, with 12 bases between. Germline loops: CDR1 MNHEY, CDR2 SVGAGI. The CDR3 is 13 residues long. The CDR3 protein is CASSRGAGETQYF. CDR3 bases: TGTGCCAGCAGTCGGGGGGCCGGGGAGACCCAGTACTTC.

The chain employs TRBV6-1 and TRBJ2-7; TRBD2 matches 9 bases. The CDR3 contains 14 residues. Germline CDR1 and CDR2: MNHNS and SASEGT. V shed 4 bases, J shed 5 bases, and the junction held 6 bases outside the gene matches. For the CDR3, the DNA is TGTGCCAGCAGTGGCCGGACTAGCGCGAACGAGCAGTACTTC. Translated: CASSGRTSANEQYF.

This clone was observed a single time. The chain carries TRBV27 and TRBJ2-7; TRBD2 might be the D (6 bases). The germline V gene has CDR1 MNHEY and CDR2 SMNVEV (reference sequence). This CDR3 is built from 15 residues. V lost 3 bases and J 0 bases, leaving 12 bases between the germline ends. CDR3 nucleotides: TGTGCCAGCAGTTTTTTTAGCGGAAGCTCCTACGAGCAGTACTTC. Its protein product is CASSFFSGSSYEQYF.

V usage is TRBV5-4 and J usage is TRBJ1-6; TRBD1 is a possible D gene (6 bases). V was clipped by 10 bases and J by 7 bases, with 15 bases between them. The CDR3 runs to 13 residues. Looked up from germline, CDR1 is SGHNT and CDR2 is YYREEE (reference sequence). CDR3 amino acids: CAATGSKNSPLHF. CDR3 sequence (DNA): TGTGCCGCCACAGGGTCGAAGAATTCACCCCTCCACTTT.

The chain recombines TRBV10-1 with TRBJ2-7, with 8 positions matching TRBD1. CDR1 is WNHNN, CDR2 SYGVQD, per germline (reference sequence). The CDR3 runs to 14 residues. J lost 6 bases, V lost 5 bases, and 9 bases had no gene match. CDR3 sequence (DNA): TGCGCCAGCAGTTCCGGGACAGGACCGGGCGAGCAGTACTTC. Amino acid sequence: CASSSGTGPGEQYF.

CDR3 protein: CSAARGPRVETQYF. CDR3 nucleotide sequence: TGCAGCGCCGCGCGGGGCCCGCGCGTAGAGACCCAGTACTTC. V usage is TRBV29-1 and J usage is TRBJ2-5; maybe TRBD2 (6 bases). From germline, CDR1 is SQVTM and CDR2 ANQGSEA. The CDR3 spans 14 residues. V was trimmed by 7 bases and J by 4 bases, leaving 19 bases between them.

As concerns this clone: Other DNA sequences within the sample encode an identical CDR3. The V and J genes are TRBV7-9 and TRBJ2-5, with a tentative D call TRBD1 (7 bases). The CDR3 runs to 13 residues. Per the germline V gene, CDR1 is SEHNR and CDR2 is FQNEAQ (reference sequence). Trimming removed 5 bases from V and 5 bases from J, with 12 bases in between. CDR3 sequence (DNA): TGTGCCAGCAGCCCAGGGGGGCTGGAGACCCAGTACTTC. This gives the protein CASSPGGLETQYF.

The rearrangement links TRBV7-2 to TRBJ2-7, with 7 bases fitting TRBD2. This CDR3 contains 16 residues. CDR1 is SGHTA, CDR2 FQGNSA, per germline. The junction had 10 bases not matched to a gene; V was cut back by 5 bases and J by 0 bases. Here the CDR3 reads CASSIRLAALSYEQYF. CDR3 bases: TGTGCCAGCAGCATACGGCTAGCGGCCCTCTCCTACGAGCAGTACTTC.

CDR3 protein: CASSTGTDAFWNTEAFF. The CDR3 DNA sequence: TGCGCCAGCAGCACGGGGACAGACGCTTTCTGGAACACTGAAGCTTTCTTT. The V gene is TRBV5-1, the J gene TRBJ1-1; 7 bases match TRBD1. Germline trimming cut 4 bases from V and 1 base from J; bases unmatched to any gene: 13. The CDR3 sequence is 17 residues long. Germline values: CDR1 SGHRS, CDR2 YFSETQ.

The chain employs TRBV11-2 and TRBJ2-3, with D unresolved. V gave up 2 bases and J gave up 6 bases, with 12 bases separating them. The germline CDR1 and CDR2 sequences are SGHAT and FQNNGV. The CDR3 has 14 amino acids. The CDR3 sequence: CASSLSSGMDTQYF. The CDR3 DNA follows: TGTGCCAGCAGCTTATCTTCGGGTATGGATACGCAGTATTTT.